This T cell receptor beta chain was identified during a study of OX40 agonist ivuxolimab in advanced cancers. CDR1 is LNHDA and CDR2 is SQIVND in the germline V gene (reference sequence). Losses at the gene ends were 3 bases for V and 0 bases for J; bases not matched to a gene: 15. The CDR3 covers 21 residues. TCRdb's copy holds only in-frame clones and misses some; the assay was immunoSEQ multiplex PCR. Of tens of thousands of clones listed, around four fifths are singletons. The sequence was collected from an adult with an advanced solid tumor such as melanoma, head and neck, liver or kidney cancer. The sample consisted of CD4+ or CD8+ T cells sorted from blood, taken in a trial of the OX40 agonist ivuxolimab. The chain has TRBV19 and TRBJ2-4, with 12 positions matching TRBD2. The chain's CDR3 is CASSMWALLAGGSLAKNIQYF. The CDR3 DNA follows: TGTGCCAGTAGTATGTGGGCGTTACTAGCGGGGGGTTCCTTAGCCAAAAACATTCAGTACTTC.